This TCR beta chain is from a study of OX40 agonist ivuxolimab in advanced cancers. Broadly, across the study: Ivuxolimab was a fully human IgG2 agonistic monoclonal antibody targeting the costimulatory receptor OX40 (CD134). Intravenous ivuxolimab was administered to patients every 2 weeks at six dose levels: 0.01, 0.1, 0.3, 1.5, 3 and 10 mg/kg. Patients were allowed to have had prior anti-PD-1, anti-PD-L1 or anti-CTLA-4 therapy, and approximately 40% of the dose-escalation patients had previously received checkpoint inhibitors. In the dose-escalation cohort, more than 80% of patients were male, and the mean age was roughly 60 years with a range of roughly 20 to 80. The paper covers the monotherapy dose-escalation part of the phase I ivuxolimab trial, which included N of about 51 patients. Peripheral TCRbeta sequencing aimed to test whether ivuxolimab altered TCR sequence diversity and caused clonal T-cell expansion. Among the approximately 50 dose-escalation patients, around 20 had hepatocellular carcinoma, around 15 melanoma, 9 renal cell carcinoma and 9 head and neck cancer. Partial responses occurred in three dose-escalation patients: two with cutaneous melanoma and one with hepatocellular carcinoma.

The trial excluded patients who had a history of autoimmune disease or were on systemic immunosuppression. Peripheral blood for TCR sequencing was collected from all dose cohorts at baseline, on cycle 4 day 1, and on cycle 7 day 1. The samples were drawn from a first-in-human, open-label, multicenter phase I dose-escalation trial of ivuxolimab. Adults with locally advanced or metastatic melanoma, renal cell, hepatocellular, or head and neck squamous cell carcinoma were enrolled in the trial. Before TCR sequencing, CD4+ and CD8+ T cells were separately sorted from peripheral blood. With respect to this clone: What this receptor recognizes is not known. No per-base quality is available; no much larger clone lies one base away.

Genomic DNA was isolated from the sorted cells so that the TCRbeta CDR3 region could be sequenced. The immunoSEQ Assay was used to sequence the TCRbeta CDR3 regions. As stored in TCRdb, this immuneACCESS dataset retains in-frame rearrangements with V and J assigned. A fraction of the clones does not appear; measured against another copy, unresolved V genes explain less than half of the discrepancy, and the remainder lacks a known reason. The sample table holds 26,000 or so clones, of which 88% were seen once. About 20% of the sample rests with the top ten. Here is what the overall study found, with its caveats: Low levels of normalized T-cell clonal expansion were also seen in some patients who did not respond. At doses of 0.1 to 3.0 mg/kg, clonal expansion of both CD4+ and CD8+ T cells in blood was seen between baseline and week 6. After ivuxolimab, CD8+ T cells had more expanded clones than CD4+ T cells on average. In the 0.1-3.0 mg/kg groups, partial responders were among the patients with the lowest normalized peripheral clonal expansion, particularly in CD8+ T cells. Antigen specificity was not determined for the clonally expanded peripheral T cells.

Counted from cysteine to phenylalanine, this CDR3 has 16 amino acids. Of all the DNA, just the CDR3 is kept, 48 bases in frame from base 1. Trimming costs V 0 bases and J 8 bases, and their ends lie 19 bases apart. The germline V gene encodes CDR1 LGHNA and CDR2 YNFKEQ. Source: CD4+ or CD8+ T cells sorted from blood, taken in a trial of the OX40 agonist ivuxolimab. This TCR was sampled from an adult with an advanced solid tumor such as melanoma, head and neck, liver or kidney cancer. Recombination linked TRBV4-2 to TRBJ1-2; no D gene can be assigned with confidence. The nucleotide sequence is TGTGCCAGCAGCCAAGATTCCGCGGCTCTTTCTGGGGGCTACACCTTC. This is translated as CASSQDSAALSGGYTF.